The sequence of this TCR beta chain was determined in a study of T cell changes during pregnancy in multiple sclerosis. The protocol was immunoSEQ multiplex PCR, while the TCRdb copy is restricted to in-frame clones and leaves out a portion. Among roughly 80,000 clones listed, over 80% were seen once. Trimming stripped 6 bases from V and 0 bases from J, with 11 bases between. CDR3 length equals 15 residues. The V gene's germline CDR1 is MNHNS and CDR2 SASEGT. The gene calls are TRBV6-1 and TRBJ1-4; D remains ambiguous. The receptor comes from a female donor with multiple sclerosis, enrolled in a pregnancy study. Sequenced material: peripheral blood, taken in the first trimester of pregnancy. CDR3 sequence: CASSLSGSTNEKLFF. The DNA of the CDR3 is TGTGCCAGCAGCCTGAGCGGGTCAACTAATGAAAAACTGTTTTTT.